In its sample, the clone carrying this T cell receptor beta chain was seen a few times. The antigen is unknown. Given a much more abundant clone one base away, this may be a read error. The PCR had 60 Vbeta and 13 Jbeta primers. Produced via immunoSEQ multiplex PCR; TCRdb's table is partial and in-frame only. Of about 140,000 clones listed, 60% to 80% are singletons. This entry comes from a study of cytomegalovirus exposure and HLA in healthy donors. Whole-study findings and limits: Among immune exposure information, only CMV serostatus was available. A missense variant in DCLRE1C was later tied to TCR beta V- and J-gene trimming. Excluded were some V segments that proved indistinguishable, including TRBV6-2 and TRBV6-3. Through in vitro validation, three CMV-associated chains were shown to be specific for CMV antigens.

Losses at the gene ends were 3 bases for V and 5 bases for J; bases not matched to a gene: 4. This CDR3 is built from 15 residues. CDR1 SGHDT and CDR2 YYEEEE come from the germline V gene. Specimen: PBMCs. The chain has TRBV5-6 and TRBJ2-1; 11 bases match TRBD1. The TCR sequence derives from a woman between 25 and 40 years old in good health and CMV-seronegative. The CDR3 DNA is TGTGCCAGCAGCTGGACAGGGGGCGGGGACAATGAGCAGTTCTTC. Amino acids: CASSWTGGGDNEQFF.